Listed below are T cell receptor beta chains from one sample, sequenced in a study of T cell responses to AZD1222 COVID-19 vaccine. The method was immunoSEQ multiplex PCR; TCRdb's version includes in-frame clones alone and lacks a portion of them. The table lists around 70,000 clones, roughly 88% of them singletons. Source: peripheral blood, taken on day 0 of AZD1222 vaccination. The receptors stem from an adult in good health. CDR3s leave out the opening cysteine and the closing phenylalanine or tryptophan. The D gene is left open where the match is weak.

v_gene	j_gene	d_gene	CDR3aa
TRBV28	TRBJ2-7	TRBD1	ASSNRGLAYEQY
TRBV12-3/TRBV12-4	TRBJ2-5	NA	ASSLEETQY
TRBV12-3/TRBV12-4	TRBJ2-7	NA	ASRAPSTHEQY
TRBV6-5	TRBJ1-2	NA	ASGPGDNYGYT
TRBV28	TRBJ2-7	TRBD1	ASSGGQGYEQY
TRBV2	TRBJ2-1	NA	ASSPAWIEQF
TRBV7-3	TRBJ2-1	TRBD2	ASRREGYNEQF
TRBV19	TRBJ2-7	NA	ASSVQKGGEYEQY
TRBV7-2	TRBJ1-4	NA	ASSNPYEKLF
TRBV18	TRBJ1-1	NA	ASSRVGGTEAF
TRBV11-3	TRBJ2-1	TRBD2	ASSPSGSDEQF
TRBV18	TRBJ2-3	TRBD2	ASSGTSGRADTQY
TRBV2	TRBJ1-3	TRBD1	ASLPGTGGSGNTIY
TRBV28	TRBJ1-4	NA	ASSLWQGTNEKLF
TRBV30	TRBJ2-2	NA	AWGFSGTGELF
TRBV28	TRBJ2-2	NA	ASSLWGRENTGELF
TRBV27	TRBJ1-4	NA	ASSRIQGVFEKLF
TRBV14	TRBJ2-7	NA	ASSQGTTGRYEQY
TRBV27	TRBJ2-7	TRBD2	ASSPRLAGGLYEQY
TRBV10-3	TRBJ2-7	TRBD2	AISDSSGGYEQY
TRBV4-1	TRBJ2-1	TRBD2	ASSQDRSGGPYNEQF
TRBV28	TRBJ1-1	TRBD1	ASSLVQGGTEAF
TRBV6-5	TRBJ1-1	NA	ASTRQGLITEAF
TRBV12-5	TRBJ1-1	NA	ASCVGAGAEAF
TRBV30	TRBJ2-7	NA	AWSLGALYEQY
TRBV16	TRBJ1-2	TRBD1	ASSQRVTGEWGYT
TRBV9	TRBJ2-7	NA	ASSAASAPRYEQY
TRBV9	TRBJ2-7	NA	ASSVRGQAYEQY
TRBV30	TRBJ1-3	NA	AWSDGLNSGNTIY
TRBV7-9	TRBJ2-2	NA	ASSLTRDTGELF
TRBV19	TRBJ2-7	NA	ASSIDGWGPQGQY
TRBV5-1	TRBJ1-2	TRBD1	ASSLVGTGTGYT
TRBV4-3	TRBJ2-1	TRBD2	ASSQEPSGYEQF
TRBV24-1	TRBJ1-1	TRBD1	ATRGQGGNTEAF
TRBV6-6	TRBJ1-3	NA	ASSYSIGQGNTIY
TRBV7-2	TRBJ2-5	NA	ASSQDSYQETQY
TRBV28	TRBJ1-3	TRBD1	AIRRGQGNTIY
TRBV7-8	TRBJ2-1	NA	ASSLGPSSYNEQF
TRBV4-1	TRBJ1-6	TRBD1	ASSHGRQGARNSPLH
TRBV7-9	TRBJ1-1	NA	ASTQGAISEAF